This entry describes one T cell receptor (beta chain). Germline values: CDR1 SNHLY, CDR2 FYNNEI. The V and J ends lost 10 bases and 6 bases respectively, with 22 bases between them. The CDR3 totals 14 residues. This record comes from a study of shared clonotypes between healthy human individuals. Each sorted subset replicate got 200 ng genomic DNA, 25,000 to 35,000 genomes. Original methodology: Filtering of immunoSEQ junctional sequences could not match full-length read filtering. TCRdb's copy holds only in-frame clones and misses some; the assay was immunoSEQ multiplex PCR. D and trimming were read from the DNA, whereas the V and J calls and clone size are those reported in that table. The profile covers some 1,600,000 clones, with roughly 98% appearing a single time and around 0.47% taken by the ten largest.

The genes are TRBV2 and TRBJ2-7, with D possibly being TRBD1 (6 bases). This sequence originates from a man in his thirties or forties in good health. Sequences were obtained from naive CD4+ T cells sorted from blood. Subset denoted: CD45RA+ positively selected. For the CDR3, the DNA is TGTGCCACCAGCCAGGGGACCTCTTTGGTCGAGCAGTACTTC. Translating it yields CATSQGTSLVEQYF.